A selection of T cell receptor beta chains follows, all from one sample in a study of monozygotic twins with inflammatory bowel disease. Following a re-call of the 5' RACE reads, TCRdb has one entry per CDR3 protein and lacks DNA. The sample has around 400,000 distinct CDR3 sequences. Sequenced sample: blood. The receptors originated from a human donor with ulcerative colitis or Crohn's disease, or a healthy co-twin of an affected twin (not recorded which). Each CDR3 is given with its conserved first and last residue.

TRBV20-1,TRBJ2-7,CSAGGWYEQYF
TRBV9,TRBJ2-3,CASNRAPTDTQYF
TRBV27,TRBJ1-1,CASRGVFQGTEAFF
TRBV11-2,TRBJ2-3,CDSSSGPGRADTQYF
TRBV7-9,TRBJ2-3,CASSFWGEDTQYF
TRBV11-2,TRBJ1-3,CASSPTGSSGNTIYF
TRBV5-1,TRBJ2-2,CASSLGGGWSTGELFF
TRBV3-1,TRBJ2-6,CASSQGYFEANVLTF
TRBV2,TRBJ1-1,CASRDPGRSTEAFF
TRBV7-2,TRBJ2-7,CASSFFPPTVTSYEQYF
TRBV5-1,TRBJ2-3,CASSSEATDTQYF
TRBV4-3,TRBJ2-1,CASSQDKSTSAASYNEQFF
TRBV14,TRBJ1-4,CASSQGWGATNEKLFF
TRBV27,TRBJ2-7,CASSLSPGGGPYEQYF
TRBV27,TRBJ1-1,CASSSYFGTPNGAFF
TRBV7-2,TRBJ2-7,CATKRGIGAYEQYF
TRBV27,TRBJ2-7,CASSLSPRGFLEQYF
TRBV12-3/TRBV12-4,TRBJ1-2,CASRYSEGGYTF
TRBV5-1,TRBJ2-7,CASSGNPDYEQYF
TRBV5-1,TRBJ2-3,CASSLEGGSGTDTQYF
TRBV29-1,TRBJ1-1,CSASRSEGAEAFF